This T cell receptor (beta chain) was obtained from a study of blood T cell repertoires in COVID-19. Turning to the study itself: Some COVID-19 samples were acute and others convalescent; all came from the United States, Italy and Spain.

Trimming shortened V by 4 bases and J by 3 bases, and 19 bases separated the two germline ends. CDR3 length: 16 amino acids. Germline V gene data show CDR1 as MDHEN and CDR2 as SYDVKM. Grouping used clinical history reported by participants in a survey and questionnaire. This clone was seen only a few times. Profiled with immunoSEQ multiplex PCR; TCRdb holds only in-frame clones, not every one. Of under 300,000 clones listed, 87% were seen once; the top ten hold around 6%. The V gene is TRBV28, the J gene TRBJ2-7; a possible D gene is TRBD1 (6 bases). The clonotype was recovered from a woman younger than 45 with acute COVID-19. The sequenced sample was PBMCs or T cells enriched from blood (not recorded which). The CDR3 region is CASSSPPDRPHYEQYF. The CDR3 nucleotides are TGTGCCAGCAGTTCACCGCCCGACAGGCCCCACTACGAGCAGTACTTC.